The 23 T cell receptor beta chains reported below all come from one sample, sequenced in a study of chemoradiotherapy in HPV16-positive cancers. Profiled with immunoSEQ multiplex PCR; TCRdb holds only in-frame clones, not every one. The sample holds approximately 11,000 clones, 90% to 95% seen once. The sequencing here drew on blood, taken from a patient who underwent chemoradiotherapy. The receptor set was obtained from a human donor with HPV-associated anogenital cancer.

The V gene is TRBV7-3, the J gene TRBJ2-1; 9 nucleotides match TRBD2. Germline CDR1 and CDR2: SGHTA and FQGTGA. V shed 2 bases, J shed 8 bases, and the junction held 10 bases outside the gene matches. This CDR3 spans 16 amino acids. CDR3: CASSLVRGGAGDEQFF. The CDR3 DNA reads as TGTGCCAGCAGCTTAGTTCGCGGGGGGGCCGGCGATGAGCAGTTCTTC.

V usage is TRBV27 and J usage is TRBJ2-7; the D gene could be TRBD1 or TRBD2 (5 bases each). V gave up 5 bases and J gave up 4 bases, with 12 bases separating them. In germline, CDR1 is MNHEY, CDR2 SMNVEV (reference sequence). This CDR3 comprises 13 residues. The CDR3 region has the DNA TGTGCCAGCAGTCCGGGGACCGATTACGAGCAGTACTTC. Residues: CASSPGTDYEQYF.

The chain is built from TRBV18 and TRBJ2-7; D remains unclear. With 3 bases removed from V and 3 bases from J, the gap between germline ends came to 15 bases. The germline V gene has CDR1 KGHSH and CDR2 LQKENI. CDR3 length equals 15 residues. The CDR3 protein is CASSPVSPRDYEQYF. DNA of the CDR3: TGTGCCAGCTCACCCGTGAGTCCTAGGGACTACGAGCAGTACTTC.

The chain has TRBV6-5 and TRBJ1-5; D unresolved. Germline-derived CDR1 and CDR2 are MNHEY and SVGAGI. The CDR3 consists of 16 residues. V dropped 0 bases and J dropped 1 base, with 10 bases sitting between them. CDR3 amino acids: CASSYSFGQSNQPQHF. The CDR3 nucleotides are TGTGCCAGCAGTTACTCTTTTGGGCAGAGCAATCAGCCCCAGCATTTT.

The chain is built from TRBV5-1 and TRBJ2-1; 7 nucleotides agree with TRBD2. The CDR3 covers 15 residues. The V gene's germline CDR1 is SGHRS and CDR2 YFSETQ. J gave up 0 bases and V 7 bases, and 7 bases lay outside the gene matches. Here the CDR3 DNA reads TGCGCCAGCTTAAGCGGGGATAGCTCCTACAATGAGCAGTTCTTC. Its protein product is CASLSGDSSYNEQFF. The full variable domain, rest sourced from reference TRBV5-1 and TRBJ2-1, is KAGVTQTPRYLIKTRGQQVTLSCSPISGHRSVSWYQQTPGQGLQFLFEYFSETQRNKGNFPGRFSGRQFSNSRSEMNVSTLELGDSALYLCASLSGDSSYNEQFFGPGTRLTVL.

The chain joins TRBV5-1 to TRBJ1-2, with 9 bases aligning to TRBD1. Germline loops: CDR1 SGHRS, CDR2 YFSETQ. This CDR3 has 14 residues. V shed 4 bases and J 5 bases; nucleotides not matched to a gene: 6. CDR3 region: CASSPGTGTYGYTF. The CDR3 nucleotides are TGCGCCAGCAGCCCCGGGACAGGGACTTATGGCTACACCTTC. Together with reference TRBV5-1 and TRBJ1-2, the CDR3 gives the full variable domain: KAGVTQTPRYLIKTRGQQVTLSCSPISGHRSVSWYQQTPGQGLQFLFEYFSETQRNKGNFPGRFSGRQFSNSRSEMNVSTLELGDSALYLCASSPGTGTYGYTFGSGTRLTVV.

This chain uses TRBV11-2 with TRBJ1-1, with unresolved D. The ends were cut back, 1 base at V and 2 bases at J, with 5 bases in the middle. CDR1 and CDR2 (germline): SGHAT, FQNNGV. The length of the CDR3 is 13 residues. Here the CDR3 reads CASSLGGNTEAFF. CDR3 coding DNA: TGTGCCAGCAGCTTAGGGGGTAACACTGAAGCTTTCTTT.

The V call is TRBV7-2, the J call TRBJ1-3; a weak D match, TRBD1 (5 bases). V lost 5 bases and J 3 bases, leaving 14 bases between the germline ends. Looked up from germline, CDR1 is SGHTA and CDR2 is FQGNSA. The CDR3 extends over 15 amino acids. CDR3 in amino acids: CASSPLWGDGNTIYF. The CDR3 DNA follows: TGTGCCAGCAGCCCCCTTTGGGGGGATGGAAACACCATATATTTT.

CDR3 region: CAICIREGEETQYF. The CDR3 region has the DNA TGTGCCATCTGCATCAGGGAAGGCGAAGAGACCCAGTACTTC. V is TRBV21-1 and J is TRBJ2-5; the tabulated D call, TRBD1, remains unverified against the DNA. TRBV21-1 is termed a pseudogene. The CDR3 has 14 amino acids.

V gene TRBV15 combines with J gene TRBJ2-5; 10 bases fit TRBD1. Losses at the gene ends were 6 bases for V and 5 bases for J; bases not matched to a gene: 0. Germline CDR1 reads LNHNV; CDR2 reads YYDKDF (reference sequence). The CDR3 is 12 amino acids. DNA of the CDR3: TGTGCCACCAGGGGACAGGGGGAGACCCAGTACTTC. Its protein is CATRGQGETQYF.

The rearrangement joins TRBV7-9 to TRBJ2-3, with D possibly TRBD2 on 7 matching bases. V lost 7 bases to trimming and J lost 3 bases, with 17 bases between them. CDR3 length equals 15 residues. The V gene's germline CDR1 is SEHNR and CDR2 FQNEAQ (reference sequence). The CDR3 DNA sequence: TGTGCCAGCACCCTGAAGGGGGGGCTTACAGATACGCAGTATTTT. Its translation is CASTLKGGLTDTQYF. The full variable domain, in which reference TRBV7-9 and TRBJ2-3 provide the parts outside the CDR3, is DTGVSQNPRHKITKRGQNVTFRCDPISEHNRLYWYRQTLGQGPEFLTYFQNEAQLEKSRLLSDRFSAERPKGSFSTLEIQRTEQGDSAMYLCASTLKGGLTDTQYFGPGTRLTVL.

The chain uses TRBV6-1 and TRBJ2-1, with D uncertain. CDR3 length: 15 residues. Per germline, CDR1 MNHNS and CDR2 SASEGT. V lost 8 bases and J lost 6, with 20 bases in between. DNA for the CDR3: TGTGCCAGCCAAACAAAACGTACGGACGGCAATGAGCAGTTCTTC. This encodes CASQTKRTDGNEQFF.

This chain connects TRBV6-6 to TRBJ2-7, with 8 bases aligning to TRBD1. Germline V lookup: CDR1 MNHNY, CDR2 SVGAGI (reference sequence). Germline trimming cut 6 bases from V and 5 bases from J; bases unmatched to any gene: 9. This CDR3 spans 14 amino acids. The CDR3, as DNA: TGTGCCAGCAGCCCTGACAGGGGCCGGGACGAGCAGTACTTC. Translated, it gives CASSPDRGRDEQYF.

In regard to this clone: The CDR3 does not close with the conserved phenylalanine or tryptophan, likely indicating a read error. Because the CDR3's place on the DNA is in doubt, the DNA is left out and the CDR3 is given as listed by TCRdb. V usage is TRBV5-1 and J usage is TRBJ2-7. CDR1 is SGHRS, CDR2 YFSETQ, per germline. Both ends counted, the CDR3 spans 8 residues. This CDR3 is CASHVTPS.

The V and J genes are TRBV5-4 and TRBJ2-3, with a tentative D call TRBD2 (7 bases). Germline CDR1 and CDR2: SGHNT and YYREEE (reference sequence). With 2 bases removed from V and 5 bases from J, the gap between germline ends came to 12 bases. The CDR3 is made up of 14 amino acids. CDR3 in DNA: TGTGCCAGCAGCTTAAGGGGGGGAATAGATACGCAGTATTTT. Translated, it gives CASSLRGGIDTQYF.

V is TRBV19 and J is TRBJ2-3; D is uncertain. Germline V gene sequence: CDR1 LNHDA, CDR2 SQIVND (reference sequence). The CDR3 runs to 15 residues. Trimming left V 5 bases short and J 4 bases short, with 16 bases between. This CDR3 reads CASSPTAFLADTQYF. As DNA, the CDR3 is TGTGCCAGTAGTCCCACAGCGTTTCTTGCAGATACGCAGTATTTT.

This chain joins TRBV4-1 and TRBJ2-5; D is possibly TRBD1 (6 bases). The CDR3 has 16 amino acids. Germline CDR1 and CDR2: MGHRA and YSYEKL. V was shortened by 3 bases and J by 4 bases, with 18 bases between the two germline ends. The CDR3, as DNA: TGCGCCAGCAGCCATGCCCTTGGACAGAGGGGAGAGACCCAGTACTTC. It specifies CASSHALGQRGETQYF.

This clone was detected once. This rearrangement joins TRBV30 to TRBJ1-1; D ambiguous. The V and J ends lost 3 bases and 2 bases respectively, with 13 bases between them. The CDR3 is 14 amino acids. Germline CDR1 reads GTSNPN; CDR2 reads SVGIG (reference sequence). The CDR3 here is CAWSPGASNTEAFF. CDR3 sequence (DNA): TGTGCCTGGAGCCCGGGAGCCTCCAACACTGAAGCTTTCTTT.

The V and J genes are TRBV27 and TRBJ1-4; D call uncertain. V shed 5 bases and J shed 8 bases, with 15 bases lying between them. The CDR3 runs 14 residues. Looked up from germline, CDR1 is MNHEY and CDR2 is SMNVEV (reference sequence). CDR3: CASSVSRVTEKLFF. The CDR3 nucleotides are TGTGCCAGCAGTGTCAGTCGGGTCACGGAAAAACTGTTTTTT.

This chain links TRBV7-8 with TRBJ2-7, with D maybe TRBD2 (6 bases). CDR1 and CDR2 (germline): SGHVS, FQNEAQ. The CDR3 covers 13 residues. The V end lost 5 bases, the J end lost 3 bases, and 11 bases lay between the germline ends. The CDR3 protein is CASSRDLSYEQYF. The CDR3 DNA reads as TGTGCCAGCAGCCGGGACTTAAGCTACGAGCAGTACTTC. The full variable domain, in which reference TRBV7-8 and TRBJ2-7 provide the parts outside the CDR3, is GAGVSQSPRYKVAKRGQDVALRCDPISGHVSLFWYQQALGQGPEFLTYFQNEAQLDKSGLPSDRFFAERPEGSVSTLKIQRTQQEDSAVYLCASSRDLSYEQYFGPGTRLTVT.

This chain uses TRBV6-5 with TRBJ1-1; 10 bases align to TRBD1. The V gene end was trimmed by 2 bases and the J gene end by 9 bases; junction bases not matched to a gene: 6. In germline, CDR1 is MNHEY, CDR2 SVGAGI. This CDR3 comprises 14 residues. Here the CDR3 reads CASSYDRGREKAFF. CDR3 bases: TGTGCCAGCAGTTACGACAGGGGGCGGGAGAAAGCTTTCTTT.

The chain uses TRBV7-6 and TRBJ2-6, with D hard to call. CDR1 and CDR2 (germline): SGHVS, FNYEAQ. Trimming left V 2 bases short and J 1 base short, with 21 bases between. The CDR3 spans 20 residues. This CDR3 is CASSLLTPPKWTSGANVLTF. DNA for the CDR3: TGTGCCAGCAGCTTACTGACCCCTCCCAAATGGACGTCTGGGGCCAACGTCCTGACTTTC.

V is TRBV5-6 and J is TRBJ1-2; unclear D gene. Looked up from germline, CDR1 is SGHDT and CDR2 is YYEEEE. V was shortened by 4 bases and J by 4 bases, with 14 bases between the two germline ends. The CDR3 contains 14 residues. The CDR3 protein is CASSGSDWSYGYTF. The CDR3, as DNA: TGTGCCAGCAGCGGCTCGGATTGGAGCTATGGCTACACCTTC.